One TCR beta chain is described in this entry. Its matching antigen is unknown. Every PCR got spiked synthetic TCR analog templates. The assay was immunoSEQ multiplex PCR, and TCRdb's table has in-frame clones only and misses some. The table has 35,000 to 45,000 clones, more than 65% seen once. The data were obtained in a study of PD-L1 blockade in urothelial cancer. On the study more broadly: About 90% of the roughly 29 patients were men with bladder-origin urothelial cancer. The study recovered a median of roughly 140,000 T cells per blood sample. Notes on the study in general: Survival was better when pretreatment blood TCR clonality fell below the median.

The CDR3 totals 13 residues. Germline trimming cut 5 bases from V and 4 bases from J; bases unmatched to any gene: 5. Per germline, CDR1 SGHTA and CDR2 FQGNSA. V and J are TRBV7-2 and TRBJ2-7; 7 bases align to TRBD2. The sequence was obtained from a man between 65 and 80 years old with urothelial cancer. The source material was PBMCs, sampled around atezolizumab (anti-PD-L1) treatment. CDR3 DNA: TGTGCCAGCAGCCCCCGGGGAGGGTACGAGCAGTACTTC. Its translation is CASSPRGGYEQYF.